A selection of T cell receptor beta chains follows, all from one sample in a study of blood T cell repertoires in COVID-19. Here immunoSEQ multiplex PCR was the method, and the copy in TCRdb shows in-frame clones only, minus some. The table lists 300,000 to 400,000 clones, roughly 90% of them singletons, with 2.5% to 3.5% in the top ten. The source material was peripheral blood. Receptors were obtained from a young woman with COVID-19, enrolled during active disease. Each CDR3 is given with its conserved first and last residue. A D gene is named only where the DNA matches it firmly. Clone size is shown for a subset of rows, as once, few, many or a class of expanded clone.

D gene,J gene,V gene,clone size,CDR3 protein,CDR3 DNA
.,TRBJ1-2,TRBV30,.,CAWSLTNYGYTF,TGTGCCTGGAGCCTAACTAACTATGGCTACACCTTC
TRBD2,TRBJ2-1,TRBV7-8,.,CASSVGLAGLIEQFF,TGTGCCAGCAGCGTGGGACTAGCGGGCTTGATTGAGCAGTTCTTC
.,TRBJ1-5,TRBV19,.,CASREDLGPQHF,TGTGCCAGTAGGGAGGACCTCGGGCCCCAGCATTTT
.,TRBJ2-5,TRBV6-1,.,CASSEAFLGFQETQYF,TGTGCCAGCAGTGAAGCCTTCTTGGGCTTCCAAGAGACCCAGTACTTC
.,TRBJ1-1,TRBV19,.,CASKGEGNTEAFF,TGTGCCAGTAAGGGGGAAGGTAACACTGAAGCTTTCTTT
TRBD2,TRBJ2-7,TRBV27,.,CASAVKPGTSGTYEQYF,TGTGCCAGCGCTGTTAAACCTGGGACTAGCGGGACCTACGAGCAGTACTTC
.,TRBJ2-1,TRBV11-2,few,CASSLVRVSGEQFF,TGTGCCAGCAGCTTAGTGCGAGTTTCGGGTGAGCAGTTCTTC
.,TRBJ1-4,TRBV3-1/TRBV3-2,.,CASSQGATNEKLFF,TGTGCCAGCAGCCAGGGAGCAACTAATGAAAAACTGTTTTTT
TRBD2,TRBJ2-7,TRBV5-4,.,CASSPLGTSGYEQYF,TGTGCCAGCAGCCCTCTCGGGACTAGCGGGTACGAGCAGTACTTC
.,TRBJ1-1,TRBV28,once,CAIKQGNTEAFF,TGTGCCATCAAACAGGGGAACACTGAAGCTTTCTTT
TRBD1,TRBJ2-4,TRBV5-1,.,CASSPEWGQDGQKNIQYF,TGCGCCAGCAGCCCGGAGTGGGGACAGGATGGACAAAAAAACATTCAGTACTTC
.,TRBJ2-2,TRBV5-1,.,CASSLSTPGSGELFF,TGCGCCAGCAGCCTCTCAACCCCGGGGTCCGGGGAGCTGTTTTTT
TRBD1,TRBJ2-5,TRBV7-3,.,CASSSTGGQETQYF,TGTGCCAGCAGCTCCACAGGGGGCCAAGAGACCCAGTACTTC
TRBD2,TRBJ2-3,TRBV7-7,few,CASSLVAGGGTDTQYF,TGTGCCAGCAGCTTAGTCGCGGGAGGAGGGACAGATACGCAGTATTTT
TRBD2,TRBJ2-2,TRBV5-1,.,CASSLTSGNTGELFF,TGCGCCAGCAGCTTGACTAGCGGTAACACCGGGGAGCTGTTTTTT
.,TRBJ1-2,TRBV18,.,CASSPVQNYGYTF,TGTGCCAGCTCACCAGTACAGAACTATGGCTACACCTTC
TRBD1,TRBJ1-5,TRBV19,.,CASTMDRVDQPQHF,TGTGCCAGTACAATGGACAGGGTGGATCAGCCCCAGCATTTT
.,TRBJ2-5,TRBV9,.,CASSVAGGHQETQYF,TGTGCCAGCAGCGTAGCTGGGGGCCACCAAGAGACCCAGTACTTC